One and the same sample provided the 10 T cell receptor beta chains below, sequenced in a study of shared clonotypes between healthy human individuals. The repertoire was sequenced with immunoSEQ multiplex PCR; TCRdb's copy has only in-frame clones and lacks some. The repertoire holds some 2,500,000 clones, with approximately 93% as singletons. Sequenced: naive CD4+ T cells from PBMCs. Subset described: CD45RA+ positively selected. The receptors shown here come from a man younger than 35 in good health. Some clones in this sample may be carry-over from other donors' samples.

In the case of this clone: At the DNA level, this CDR3 is encoded by other sequences in the same sample as well. V gene TRBV28 combines with J gene TRBJ2-2; D is ambiguous. Germline lookup yields CDR1 MDHEN and CDR2 SYDVKM. There are 12 residues in the CDR3. V was shortened by 6 bases and J by 5 bases, with 7 bases between the two germline ends. CDR3 sequence (DNA): TGTGCCAGCAGCCTTAGTACCGGGGAGCTGTTTTTT. This gives the protein CASSLSTGELFF.

V and J are TRBV2 and TRBJ1-2; D is unresolved. The length of the CDR3 is 13 residues. The V end was cut by 2 bases, the J end by 3 bases, with 7 bases between. Germline CDR1 and CDR2: SNHLY and FYNNEI. CDR3 in DNA: TGTGCCAGCAGTGAAAACGGGTACTATGGCTACACCTTC. Residues: CASSENGYYGYTF.

V usage is TRBV28 and J usage is TRBJ1-2; D unclear. CDR3 length: 15 residues. V dropped 2 bases and J dropped 2 bases, with 12 bases sitting between them. Germline V lookup: CDR1 MDHEN, CDR2 SYDVKM. The CDR3: CASSLPSGSNYGYTF. The CDR3 DNA follows: TGTGCCAGCAGTTTACCCTCGGGAAGCAACTATGGCTACACCTTC.

V usage is TRBV30 and J usage is TRBJ2-7; 7 bases are shared with TRBD1. V was pared by 1 base and J by 5 bases, with 8 bases of the junction left unmatched. Germline loops: CDR1 GTSNPN, CDR2 SVGIG (reference sequence). The CDR3 loop spans 14 amino acids. The CDR3 reads CAWSDGTAVDEQYF. CDR3 DNA sequence: TGTGCCTGGAGTGACGGGACAGCGGTCGACGAGCAGTACTTC.

This clone was counted a single time. This chain uses TRBV29-1 with TRBJ2-1; 11 bases align to TRBD1. The germline CDR1 and CDR2 sequences are SQVTM and ANQGSEA. With 7 bases clipped from V and 8 bases from J, the junction kept 7 bases outside the gene matches. The CDR3 totals 13 residues. DNA of the CDR3: TGCAGCGCCGGGACAGGGGGATACGATGAGCAGTTCTTC. This translates into CSAGTGGYDEQFF.

J is TRBJ2-7 and V is TRBV5-6; TRBD2 aligns across 11 bases. The trim removed 4 bases at V and 5 bases at J, leaving 8 bases unmatched. Germline assignment: CDR1 SGHDT and CDR2 YYEEEE. CDR3 size: 15 residues. The CDR3 sequence is CASSLAGGGYNEQYF. The CDR3, as DNA: TGTGCCAGCAGCCTAGCGGGAGGAGGGTATAACGAGCAGTACTTC.

The chain has TRBV27 and TRBJ2-5; 9 bases fit TRBD2. The CDR3 is made up of 22 amino acids. The germline CDR1 and CDR2 sequences are MNHEY and SMNVEV (reference sequence). Trimming cost V 2 bases and J 5 bases; bases outside gene matches: 27. The CDR3 sequence is CASSLIGVGGGLASLKRETQYF. The DNA for the CDR3 is TGTGCCAGCAGTTTAATCGGGGTTGGGGGGGGACTAGCTTCTCTTAAACGGGAGACCCAGTACTTC.

This rearrangement joins TRBV2 to TRBJ2-1; D possibly uses TRBD1 or TRBD2 (5 bases each). CDR1 and CDR2 (germline): SNHLY, FYNNEI. There are 14 residues in the CDR3. Trimming cost V 9 bases and J 7 bases, with 19 bases left between them. CDR3: CASSGTLGVNEQFF. The CDR3 DNA reads as TGTGCCAGTTCCGGGACGTTGGGGGTGAATGAGCAGTTCTTC. Using reference TRBV2 and TRBJ2-1 for the parts outside the CDR3, the full variable domain is EPEVTQTPSHQVTQMGQEVILRCVPISNHLYFYWYRQILGQKVEFLVSFYNNEISEKSEIFDDQFSVERPDGSNFTLKIRSTKLEDSAMYFCASSGTLGVNEQFFGPGTRLTVL.

The CDR3 here is CASSACGSTNYGYTF. Written as DNA, the CDR3 is TGTGCCAGCAGCGCCTGCGGCAGCACTAACTATGGCTACACCTTC. This chain joins TRBV21-1 and TRBJ1-2. TRBV21-1 is a pseudogene segment. The CDR3 spans 15 residues.

V and J are TRBV2 and TRBJ2-1; weak D call: TRBD2 (6 bases). The CDR3 is made up of 15 amino acids. CDR1 and CDR2 from the germline V gene are SNHLY and FYNNEI. The ends were cut back, 7 bases at V and 2 bases at J, with 15 bases in the middle. The CDR3, as DNA: TGTGCCAGCATCGATAGCGGCCCACCCTACAATGAGCAGTTCTTC. It is translated as CASIDSGPPYNEQFF.